Only a few counts were recorded for the clone carrying this TCR beta chain. This entry belongs to a study of blood T cell repertoires in COVID-19. Study summary: Samples representing acute and convalescent COVID-19 were sourced from the United States, Italy and Spain. T cells, B-cell-depleted T cells, or PBMCs provided the cDNA or gDNA that served as material.

The authors' processing: Reference gene primer amplification gave nucleated cell count estimates. Measured with immunoSEQ multiplex PCR; TCRdb has only the in-frame clones, and not every one. That table is the source of V, J and clone size, and D and trimming were worked out from the DNA. Of approximately 160,000 clones in the sample, about four fifths were seen once. The CDR3 contains 15 residues. Germline V lookup: CDR1 LNHDA, CDR2 SQIVND (reference sequence). Trimming shortened V by 5 bases and J by 8 bases, and 18 bases separated the two germline ends. The clonotype originates from a man aged 40-49 years who had recovered from COVID-19. What was sequenced was peripheral blood. J is TRBJ1-4 and V is TRBV19; TRBD1 is a possible D gene (6 bases). The CDR3 reads CASSLQGPGGEKLFF. The CDR3 DNA follows: TGTGCCAGTAGTCTACAGGGCCCTGGGGGAGAAAAACTGTTTTTT.